This entry features one TCR beta chain sequence. Antigen unknown. The data were taken from a study of shared clonotypes between healthy human individuals. Background on the study: Donors had three CD4 naive, three CD4 memory, two CD8 naive and one CD8 memory plate apiece. Study-level results: It was anticipated that sequencing depth would influence how many clonotypes donors shared. Roughly 5% of naive CD4 clonotypes were shared across four donors.

The authors loaded 150 to 250 ng DNA, around 30,000 T cell genomes, into sorted-subset replicate PCRs. TCRdb's table, derived via immunoSEQ multiplex PCR, lists solely in-frame clones and lacks some. The table includes tens of thousands of clones, about 63% detected once. Germline loops: CDR1 MNHEY, CDR2 SMNVEV (reference sequence). With V trimmed by 3 bases and J by 3 bases, 1 base remained unmatched. The CDR3 totals 15 residues. The chain recombines TRBV27 with TRBJ2-7; TRBD2 aligns across 14 bases. Material for sequencing was memory CD8+ T cells sorted from blood. Sample subset: CD45RO+ cells pooled with CCR7-negative TemRA cells. The origin of this receptor is a man aged 30 to 45 in good health. The CDR3 region has the DNA TGTGCCAGCAGTTTCGGGACTAGCGGGAGCTACGAGCAGTACTTC. Its translation is CASSFGTSGSYEQYF.